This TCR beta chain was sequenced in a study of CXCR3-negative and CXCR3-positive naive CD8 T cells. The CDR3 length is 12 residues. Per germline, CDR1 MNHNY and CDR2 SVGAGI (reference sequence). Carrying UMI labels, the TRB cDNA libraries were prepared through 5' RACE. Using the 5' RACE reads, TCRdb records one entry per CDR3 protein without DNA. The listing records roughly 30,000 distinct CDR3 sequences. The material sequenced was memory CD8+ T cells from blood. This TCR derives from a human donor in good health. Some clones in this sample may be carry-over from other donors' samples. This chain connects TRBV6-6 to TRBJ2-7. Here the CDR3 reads CASSHLPYEQYF.